The 5 T cell receptor beta chains below all came from one sample that was sequenced in a study of blood T cell repertoires in COVID-19. The protocol was immunoSEQ multiplex PCR, while the TCRdb copy is restricted to in-frame clones and leaves out a portion. The table has approximately 310,000 clones, 85% seen once. The source material was PBMCs or T cells enriched from blood (not recorded which). The receptors come from a woman aged 25 to 39 who had been exposed to COVID-19.

The CDR3 sequence: CASSLPTGTYEQYF. DNA for the CDR3: TGTGCCAGCAGTTTGCCTACAGGTACCTACGAGCAGTACTTC. This chain joins TRBV28 and TRBJ2-7, with a weak D call TRBD1 (5 bases). The CDR3 loop spans 14 amino acids. The germline gives CDR1 MDHEN, CDR2 SYDVKM. V was clipped by 3 bases and J by 2 bases, with 11 bases between them.

The rearrangement uses TRBV7-9 and TRBJ1-1, with 7 positions matching TRBD1. Germline loops: CDR1 SEHNR, CDR2 FQNEAQ (reference sequence). V lost 5 bases to trimming and J lost 11 bases; unmatched junction nucleotides: 8. CDR3 size: 12 residues. This chain's CDR3 is CASSRDRAGAFF. DNA of the CDR3: TGTGCCAGCAGCCGAGACAGGGCCGGCGCTTTCTTT.

The chain links TRBV3-1 (or the pseudogene TRBV3-2) to TRBJ2-5; no definite D call. The CDR3 loop spans 12 amino acids. Germline values: CDR1 LGHDT, CDR2 YNNKEL (reference sequence). Trimming shortened V by 4 bases and J by 5 bases, and 8 bases separated the two germline ends. CDR3: CASSPGRETQYF. In DNA, the CDR3 is TGTGCCAGCAGCCCAGGCCGGGAGACCCAGTACTTC.

This rearrangement joins TRBV28 to TRBJ1-6; D possibly corresponds to TRBD1 (5 bases). This CDR3 contains 15 residues. Trimming left V 6 bases short and J 7 bases short, with 16 bases between. Germline V lookup: CDR1 MDHEN, CDR2 SYDVKM. CDR3 bases: TGTGCCAGCAGGGGGCTTGGCGGAGTCAATTCACCCCTCCACTTT. This sequence encodes CASRGLGGVNSPLHF.

The V gene is TRBV27, the J gene TRBJ1-1; 7 nucleotides line up with TRBD1. V lost 1 base, J lost 4 bases, and 6 bases stayed unmatched. Germline loops: CDR1 MNHEY, CDR2 SMNVEV (reference sequence). CDR3 length: 15 amino acids. CDR3 DNA: TGTGCCAGCAGTTTATATACAGGGGCCTTCACTGAAGCTTTCTTT. This codes for CASSLYTGAFTEAFF.